Presented here are 28 T cell receptor beta chains from one specimen sequenced in a study of long-term antiretroviral therapy in people with HIV. They ran version v3.0 of the immunoSEQ assay at survey level. Clones were read by immunoSEQ multiplex PCR, and TCRdb kept only the in-frame ones, dropping some. The data show more than 20,000 clones, roughly four fifths seen once. The sample was unsorted PBMCs, taken 0.5 years after starting antiretroviral therapy. The receptor source for this set is a man between 18 and 29 years old with HIV.

The DNA for the CDR3 is TGCAGCGTTCGGCCGGATAGAAATGAGCAGTTCTTC. Translation: CSVRPDRNEQFF. The chain carries TRBV29-1 and TRBJ2-1; D is ambiguous. The CDR3 loop spans 12 amino acids. Germline lookup yields CDR1 SQVTM and CDR2 ANQGSEA. Trimming left V 5 bases short and J 7 bases short, with 12 bases between.

The chain is built from TRBV7-9 and TRBJ2-7, with no clear D. Germline CDR1 is SEHNR and CDR2 is FQNEAQ (reference sequence). Trimming left V 4 bases short and J 3 bases short, with 7 bases between. The CDR3 is 12 residues long. This CDR3 reads CASSSNLYEQYF. The CDR3 DNA reads TGTGCCAGCAGCTCGAACCTCTACGAGCAGTACTTC.

The chain carries TRBV5-1 and TRBJ2-5, with D tentatively TRBD1 (6 bases). There are 13 residues in the CDR3. V dropped 3 bases and J dropped 5 bases, with 11 bases sitting between them. Germline V CDR1 and CDR2: SGHRS, YFSETQ. CDR3 bases: TGCGCCAGCAGCTCCAGGGGAAAGGAGACCCAGTACTTC. Amino acids: CASSSRGKETQYF.

The CDR3 region has the DNA TGTGCCAGCAGTACAGGGGGCTATGGCTACACCTTC. Translation: CASSTGGYGYTF. V gene TRBV27 combines with J gene TRBJ1-2, with 8 bases that match TRBD1. The germline gives CDR1 MNHEY, CDR2 SMNVEV (reference sequence). This CDR3 contains 12 residues. V lost 5 bases and J lost 4; bases outside the gene matches: 0.

This sequence joins TRBV11-1 and TRBJ1-3; 8 nucleotides line up with TRBD1. CDR3 length: 14 amino acids. The germline gives CDR1 SGHAT, CDR2 FQDESV (reference sequence). With V trimmed by 5 bases and J by 6 bases, 6 bases remained unmatched. The CDR3 bases are TGTGCCAGCAGCCAGACGGGACAGGAAAACACCATATATTTT. Residues: CASSQTGQENTIYF. The full variable domain, completed using reference TRBV11-1 and TRBJ1-3, is EAEVAQSPRYKITEKSQAVAFWCDPISGHATLYWYRQILGQGPELLVQFQDESVVDDSQLPKDRFSAERLKGVDSTLKIQPAELGDSAMYLCASSQTGQENTIYFGEGSWLTVV.

The chain employs TRBV7-2 and TRBJ1-3; D uncertain. Trimming took off 0 bases at V and 4 bases at J, with 4 bases between the two ends. This CDR3 has 13 amino acids. The germline V gene encodes CDR1 SGHTA and CDR2 FQGNSA. CDR3 loop: CASSLADGNTIYF. In DNA, the CDR3 is TGTGCCAGCAGCTTAGCGGACGGAAACACCATATATTTT. The full variable domain, completed using reference TRBV7-2 and TRBJ1-3, is GAGVSQSPSNKVTEKGKDVELRCDPISGHTALYWYRQSLGQGLEFLIYFQGNSAPDKSGLPSDRFSAERTGGSVSTLTIQRTQQEDSAVYLCASSLADGNTIYFGEGSWLTVV.

This clone was recorded only once. The genes are TRBV2 and TRBJ1-4; possibly TRBD1 for D (5 bases). This CDR3 has 14 amino acids. V was cut by 6 bases and J by 3 bases, with 11 bases left in between. Germline CDR1 is SNHLY and CDR2 is FYNNEI. The CDR3 here is CASSSLGPNEKLFF. The DNA for the CDR3 is TGTGCCAGCAGCTCGCTGGGGCCTAATGAAAAACTGTTTTTT.

This chain joins TRBV19 and TRBJ1-2; 9 nucleotides match TRBD1. This CDR3 region has 14 residues. J was trimmed by 5 bases and V by 5 bases; bases with no gene match: 6. Germline V gene data show CDR1 as LNHDA and CDR2 as SQIVND (reference sequence). The CDR3, as DNA: TGTGCCAGTAGTCAAGGACAGGGGCGGTATGGCTACACCTTC. It encodes CASSQGQGRYGYTF.

The table lists this clone with a count of one. The chain joins TRBV11-3 to TRBJ1-1, with a weak D call TRBD1 (5 bases). V was pared by 4 bases and J by 4 bases, with 10 bases between. CDR1 and CDR2 from the germline V gene are SGHNT and YENEEA. CDR3 length equals 13 residues. The CDR3 spells CASSSRGTTEAFF. In nucleotides, the CDR3 is TGTGCCAGCAGCTCGAGAGGGACCACTGAAGCTTTCTTT.

The genes are TRBV5-1 and TRBJ2-6, with D perhaps matching TRBD1 (6 bases). The V end was cut by 1 base, the J end by 2 bases, with 7 bases between. The CDR3 runs to 15 residues. From germline, CDR1 is SGHRS and CDR2 YFSETQ. The CDR3 DNA is TGCGCCAGCAGCTTGACAGGGACTGGGGCCAACGTCCTGACTTTC. This codes for CASSLTGTGANVLTF. Complete variable domain (other parts from reference TRBV5-1 and TRBJ2-6): KAGVTQTPRYLIKTRGQQVTLSCSPISGHRSVSWYQQTPGQGLQFLFEYFSETQRNKGNFPGRFSGRQFSNSRSEMNVSTLELGDSALYLCASSLTGTGANVLTFGAGSRLTVL.

V is TRBV7-2 and J is TRBJ2-1; D not resolved. This CDR3 is 12 amino acids long. Germline loops: CDR1 SGHTA, CDR2 FQGNSA. Trimming removed 1 base from V and 5 bases from J, with 3 bases in between. Written as DNA, the CDR3 is TGTGCCAGCAGCTTAGGAGACAATGAGCAGTTCTTC. Its protein is CASSLGDNEQFF. Combining the CDR3 with reference TRBV7-2 and TRBJ2-1 gives the whole variable domain GAGVSQSPSNKVTEKGKDVELRCDPISGHTALYWYRQSLGQGLEFLIYFQGNSAPDKSGLPSDRFSAERTGGSVSTLTIQRTQQEDSAVYLCASSLGDNEQFFGPGTRLTVL.

The chain employs TRBV30 and TRBJ2-3; D is ambiguous. The V end was cut by 1 base, the J end by 3 bases, with 8 bases between. Looked up from germline, CDR1 is GTSNPN and CDR2 is SVGIG (reference sequence). This CDR3 is built from 13 residues. The CDR3: CAWSDGSTDTQYF. CDR3 DNA: TGTGCCTGGAGTGATGGCTCTACAGATACGCAGTATTTT.

The chain links TRBV7-2 to TRBJ2-7; 9 bases are shared with TRBD2. After removal of 4 bases from V and 6 bases from J, the junction contained 10 bases not matched to a gene. The V gene's germline CDR1 is SGHTA and CDR2 FQGNSA. There are 15 residues in the CDR3. The CDR3 loop is CASSSPGLAPGEQYF. The CDR3 DNA reads as TGTGCCAGCAGCTCCCCGGGACTAGCACCGGGCGAGCAGTACTTC.

The rearrangement links TRBV7-2 to TRBJ1-1, with D possibly being TRBD1 (6 bases). The V end was cut by 4 bases, the J end by 2 bases, with 11 bases between. This CDR3 spans 14 amino acids. The germline V gene encodes CDR1 SGHTA and CDR2 FQGNSA. The CDR3 sequence is CASSSWTDNTEAFF. CDR3 DNA: TGTGCCAGCAGCTCCTGGACAGATAACACTGAAGCTTTCTTT.

The chain couples TRBV7-2 to TRBJ2-1; TRBD1 aligns across 9 bases. V shed 3 bases, J shed 4 bases, and the junction held 4 bases outside the gene matches. The germline CDR1 and CDR2 sequences are SGHTA and FQGNSA. The CDR3 sequence is 15 residues long. CDR3 DNA: TGTGCCAGCAGCTTTTGGGACAGGGAGTACAATGAGCAGTTCTTC. Amino acids: CASSFWDREYNEQFF. Combining the CDR3 with reference TRBV7-2 and TRBJ2-1 gives the whole variable domain GAGVSQSPSNKVTEKGKDVELRCDPISGHTALYWYRQSLGQGLEFLIYFQGNSAPDKSGLPSDRFSAERTGGSVSTLTIQRTQQEDSAVYLCASSFWDREYNEQFFGPGTRLTVL.

The V gene is TRBV9, the J gene TRBJ1-1; D is unresolved. This CDR3 contains 16 residues. Trimming stripped 0 bases from V and 0 bases from J, with 12 bases between. The V gene's germline CDR1 is SGDLS and CDR2 YYNGEE. For the CDR3, the DNA is TGTGCCAGCAGCGTAGGTCTAGGGTTTATGAACACTGAAGCTTTCTTT. This gives the protein CASSVGLGFMNTEAFF. The full variable domain, with the rest looked up from reference TRBV9 and TRBJ1-1, is DSGVTQTPKHLITATGQRVTLRCSPRSGDLSVYWYQQSLDQGLQFLIQYYNGEERAKGNILERFSAQQFPDLHSELNLSSLELGDSALYFCASSVGLGFMNTEAFFGQGTRLTVV.

The chain carries TRBV27 and TRBJ2-7; 8 bases line up with TRBD2. V shed 1 base and J 1 base; nucleotides not matched to a gene: 12. Germline lookup yields CDR1 MNHEY and CDR2 SMNVEV (reference sequence). This CDR3 region has 18 residues. CDR3 DNA sequence: TGTGCCAGCAGTTTATTCAGTTTTCGGAGCGGGAGTTCCTACGAGCAGTACTTC. Amino acids: CASSLFSFRSGSSYEQYF.

This clone was detected a few times. J is TRBJ1-5 and V is TRBV4-1; tentatively, D is TRBD1 (6 bases). This CDR3 region has 15 residues. The V gene lost 2 bases and the J gene lost 1 base, with 9 bases spanning the gap. Germline values: CDR1 MGHRA, CDR2 YSYEKL. The CDR3 reads CASSQSQGSNQPQHF. In nucleotides, the CDR3 is TGCGCCAGCAGCCAATCCCAGGGGAGCAATCAGCCCCAGCATTTT.

This chain joins TRBV6-1 and TRBJ1-6; D unresolved. The CDR3 has 15 residues. Trimming cost V 4 bases and J 2 bases, with 9 bases left between them. Looked up from germline, CDR1 is MNHNS and CDR2 is SASEGT. CDR3 in DNA: TGTGCCAGCAGTGCCGCTTACCCCTATAATTCACCCCTCCACTTT. Its translation is CASSAAYPYNSPLHF.

V usage is TRBV7-3 and J usage is TRBJ1-6; D is undetermined. V shed 8 bases and J shed 2 bases, with 13 bases lying between them. Germline CDR1 SGHTA, CDR2 FQGTGA. This CDR3 is 15 amino acids long. Here the CDR3 DNA reads TGTGCCAGCGAGCTTAACTACACCTATAATTCACCCCTCCACTTT. It codes for CASELNYTYNSPLHF.

The J gene is TRBJ2-2, the V gene TRBV7-3, with 8 bases matching TRBD1. With V trimmed by 5 bases and J by 5 bases, 7 bases remained unmatched. The CDR3 extends over 15 amino acids. CDR1 is SGHTA, CDR2 FQGTGA, per germline. The CDR3 spells CASSPITGGTGELFF. Written as DNA, the CDR3 is TGTGCCAGCAGCCCGATTACAGGGGGAACCGGGGAGCTGTTTTTT.

The rearrangement links TRBV7-3 to TRBJ2-3; D is possibly TRBD1 (5 bases). Germline V CDR1 and CDR2: SGHTA, FQGTGA. This CDR3 contains 15 residues. The ends were cut back, 2 bases at V and 3 bases at J, with 12 bases in the middle. The CDR3 sequence: CASSLLGAKTDTQYF. DNA of the CDR3: TGTGCCAGCAGCTTACTAGGGGCGAAGACAGATACGCAGTATTTT. The full variable domain, completed using reference TRBV7-3 and TRBJ2-3, is GAGVSQTPSNKVTEKGKYVELRCDPISGHTALYWYRQSLGQGPEFLIYFQGTGAADDSGLPNDRFFAVRPEGSVSTLKIQRTERGDSAVYLCASSLLGAKTDTQYFGPGTRLTVL.

This rearrangement joins TRBV18 to TRBJ1-1; no reliable D call. This CDR3 comprises 14 residues. V was shortened by 2 bases and J by 1 base, with 8 bases between the two germline ends. CDR1 is KGHSH and CDR2 is LQKENI in the germline V gene. The chain's CDR3 is CASSPGLGNTEAFF. The CDR3, as DNA: TGTGCCAGCTCACCAGGGTTAGGGAACACTGAAGCTTTCTTT.

The chain uses TRBV9 and TRBJ1-2; D unresolved. CDR1 is SGDLS and CDR2 is YYNGEE in the germline V gene. V gave up 5 bases and J gave up 1 base, with 6 bases separating them. This CDR3 is 12 amino acids long. This chain's CDR3 is CASSGVNYGYTF. Here the CDR3 DNA reads TGTGCCAGCAGTGGCGTTAACTATGGCTACACCTTC. The entire variable domain, with the rest obtained from reference TRBV9 and TRBJ1-2, is as follows: DSGVTQTPKHLITATGQRVTLRCSPRSGDLSVYWYQQSLDQGLQFLIQYYNGEERAKGNILERFSAQQFPDLHSELNLSSLELGDSALYFCASSGVNYGYTFGSGTRLTVV.

The table lists this clone with a few counts. The rearrangement joins TRBV5-4 to TRBJ2-7; 7 bases map to TRBD1. V was clipped by 5 bases and J by 5 bases; unmatched bases: 10. The CDR3 runs 14 residues. Germline loops: CDR1 SGHNT, CDR2 YYREEE (reference sequence). The CDR3 DNA reads TGTGCCAGCAGTTTTAGGGGGCCGGATGACGAGCAGTACTTC. Translation gives CASSFRGPDDEQYF.

The CDR3 protein is CASSYGATYEQYF. The CDR3 DNA reads TGCGCCAGCAGTTACGGCGCAACCTACGAGCAGTACTTC. The chain couples TRBV5-1 to TRBJ2-7; no definite D call. V lost 5 bases, J lost 2 bases, and 11 bases lay in between. CDR3 length equals 13 residues. Looked up from germline, CDR1 is SGHRS and CDR2 is YFSETQ. The full variable domain, its missing parts supplied by reference TRBV5-1 and TRBJ2-7, is KAGVTQTPRYLIKTRGQQVTLSCSPISGHRSVSWYQQTPGQGLQFLFEYFSETQRNKGNFPGRFSGRQFSNSRSEMNVSTLELGDSALYLCASSYGATYEQYFGPGTRLTVT.

The chain has TRBV5-1 and TRBJ1-1; D gene ambiguous. CDR1 and CDR2 (germline): SGHRS, YFSETQ. The CDR3 consists of 15 residues. V was cut by 1 base and J by 7 bases, with 17 bases left in between. CDR3 bases: TGCGCCAGCAGCTTGTCTAACGGGCGAACCGATGAAGCTTTCTTT. It encodes CASSLSNGRTDEAFF.

The V gene is TRBV6-1, the J gene TRBJ1-2; D may be TRBD1 (6 bases). Germline V gene sequence: CDR1 MNHNS, CDR2 SASEGT. The CDR3 contains 13 residues. V lost 4 bases, J lost 8 bases, and 14 bases lay in between. CDR3 region: CASSVSGAGGYTF. The DNA for the CDR3 is TGTGCCAGCAGTGTTTCAGGGGCCGGCGGCTACACCTTC.